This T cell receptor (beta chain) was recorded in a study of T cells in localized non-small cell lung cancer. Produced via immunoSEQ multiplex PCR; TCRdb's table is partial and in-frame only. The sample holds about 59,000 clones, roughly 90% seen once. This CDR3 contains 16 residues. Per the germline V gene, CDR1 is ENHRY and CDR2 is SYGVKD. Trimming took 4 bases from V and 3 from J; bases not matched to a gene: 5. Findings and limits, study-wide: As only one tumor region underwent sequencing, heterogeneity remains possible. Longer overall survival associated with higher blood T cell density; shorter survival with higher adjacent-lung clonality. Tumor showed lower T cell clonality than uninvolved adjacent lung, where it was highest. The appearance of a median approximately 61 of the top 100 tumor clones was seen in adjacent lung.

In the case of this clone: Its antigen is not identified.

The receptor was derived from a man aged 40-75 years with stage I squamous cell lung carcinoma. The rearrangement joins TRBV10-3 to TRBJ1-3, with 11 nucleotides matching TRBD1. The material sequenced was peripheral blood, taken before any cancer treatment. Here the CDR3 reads CAISGRDRGFGNTIYF. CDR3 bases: TGTGCCATCAGTGGTAGGGACAGGGGGTTTGGAAACACCATATATTTT.